These 31 T cell receptor beta chains came from one sample sequenced in a study of blood T cell repertoires in COVID-19. The method was immunoSEQ multiplex PCR; TCRdb's version includes in-frame clones alone and lacks a portion of them. The sample holds some 230,000 clones; 84% are singletons and the top ten take less than 6.5%. Sequencing used peripheral blood. The receptors here all came from a woman aged 60 to 75 who had recovered from COVID-19.

This clone showed up just a few times. The chain combines TRBV6-4 with TRBJ2-2; TRBD1 is a possible D gene (5 bases). Trimming took 4 bases from V and 2 from J, leaving 5 bases between them. The CDR3 extends over 13 amino acids. The germline V gene has CDR1 MRHNA and CDR2 SNTAGT. This CDR3 reads CASSGTNTGELFF. For the CDR3, the DNA is TGTGCCAGCAGTGGGACAAACACCGGGGAGCTGTTTTTT.

This chain uses TRBV5-1 with TRBJ2-5; D is undetermined. Germline-derived CDR1 and CDR2 are SGHRS and YFSETQ. V was pared by 0 bases and J by 1 base, with 13 bases between. The CDR3 spans 16 residues. The CDR3 DNA is TGCGCCAGCAGCTTGGACGCAGGAAGAACCCAAGAGACCCAGTACTTC. Translating it yields CASSLDAGRTQETQYF.

This chain links TRBV6-9 with TRBJ2-5, with TRBD2 matching over 7 bases. CDR1 MNHGY and CDR2 SVAAGI come from the germline V gene. The CDR3 spans 15 residues. V trimming: 3 bases; J trimming: 5 bases; junction bases outside the gene matches: 9. The CDR3 DNA is TGTGCCAGCAGTTACACCTGGGGGAGGGAGGAGACCCAGTACTTC. Its protein product is CASSYTWGREETQYF.

The chain couples TRBV24-1 to TRBJ2-1; 14 bases align to TRBD2. This CDR3 comprises 16 residues. CDR1 and CDR2 from the germline V gene are KGHDR and SFDVKD. With 3 bases clipped from V and 8 bases from J, the junction kept 5 bases outside the gene matches. CDR3 bases: TGTGCCACCAGTGATCCTGGGACTAGCGGGGGCCATGAGCAGTTCTTC. Protein sequence: CATSDPGTSGGHEQFF.

This chain uses TRBV2 with TRBJ1-5; tentatively, D is TRBD1 (5 bases). V was clipped by 5 bases and J by 1 base, with 12 bases between them. Germline V gene data show CDR1 as SNHLY and CDR2 as FYNNEI. The CDR3 totals 15 residues. The CDR3 sequence: CASSQAPGSNQPQHF. The DNA of the CDR3 is TGTGCCAGCAGTCAGGCGCCAGGGAGCAATCAGCCCCAGCATTTT.

The V gene is TRBV3-1 (or the pseudogene TRBV3-2), the J gene TRBJ1-3; no reliable D call. The CDR3 extends over 16 amino acids. Germline CDR1 reads LGHDT; CDR2 reads YNNKEL (reference sequence). Trimming stripped 5 bases from V and 0 bases from J, with 14 bases between. DNA for the CDR3: TGTGCCAGCAGCTGGCCGGGAACTCACTCTGGAAACACCATATATTTT. This sequence encodes CASSWPGTHSGNTIYF.

This clone was seen a handful of times. The V call is TRBV9, the J call TRBJ2-1, with TRBD2 matching 15 bases. CDR3 size: 19 residues. J gave up 0 bases and V 1 base, and 5 bases lay outside the gene matches. Germline loops: CDR1 SGDLS, CDR2 YYNGEE. CDR3: CASSVKGLAGGSSYNEQFF. The CDR3 DNA follows: TGTGCCAGCAGCGTAAAGGGACTAGCGGGGGGAAGCTCCTACAATGAGCAGTTCTTC.

V is TRBV30 and J is TRBJ2-3; D not resolved. Germline CDR1 GTSNPN, CDR2 SVGIG (reference sequence). Trimming took 1 base from V and 2 from J, leaving 28 bases between them. The CDR3 loop spans 20 amino acids. The CDR3 here is CAWSDKDPTSHSVVTDTQYF. In DNA, the CDR3 is TGTGCCTGGAGTGACAAAGACCCGACAAGCCATAGTGTTGTCACAGATACGCAGTATTTT.

In this sample, this clone turned up a few times. The V gene is TRBV7-8, the J gene TRBJ2-2; D ambiguous. The germline V gene has CDR1 SGHVS and CDR2 FQNEAQ. The CDR3 runs to 15 residues. Trimming removed 0 bases at V and 1 base at J, with 6 bases between. CDR3 in amino acids: CASSLASRNTGELFF. The CDR3 nucleotides are TGTGCCAGCAGCTTAGCGAGTCGGAACACCGGGGAGCTGTTTTTT.

The chain links TRBV5-4 to TRBJ1-2, with D possibly matching TRBD1 (6 bases). Trimming removed 4 bases from V and 2 bases from J, with 15 bases in between. Germline CDR1 reads SGHNT; CDR2 reads YYREEE (reference sequence). The CDR3 runs 15 residues. CDR3: CASSGRSDRNYGYTF. CDR3 coding DNA: TGTGCCAGCAGCGGACGCTCTGACAGGAACTATGGCTACACCTTC.

The rearrangement uses TRBV7-2 and TRBJ1-6; D gene uncertain. The CDR3 has 15 amino acids. CDR1 is SGHTA and CDR2 is FQGNSA in the germline V gene. The V end was cut by 2 bases, the J end by 10 bases, with 15 bases between. Written as DNA, the CDR3 is TGTGCCAGCAGCTTAAGCCTCACCGCGGGGTCACCCCTCCACTTT. Protein: CASSLSLTAGSPLHF. Drawing the rest from reference TRBV7-2 and TRBJ1-6, the complete variable domain is GAGVSQSPSNKVTEKGKDVELRCDPISGHTALYWYRQSLGQGLEFLIYFQGNSAPDKSGLPSDRFSAERTGGSVSTLTIQRTQQEDSAVYLCASSLSLTAGSPLHFGNGTRLTVT.

The chain employs TRBV27 and TRBJ1-5, with a tentative D call TRBD1 (6 bases). CDR1 and CDR2 from the germline V gene are MNHEY and SMNVEV (reference sequence). The CDR3 is 15 amino acids. Trimming pared 1 base from V and 7 bases from J, leaving 14 bases between. As DNA, the CDR3 is TGTGCCAGCAGTTTATTTGGGGCAGGGGACCAGCCCCAGCATTTT. This sequence encodes CASSLFGAGDQPQHF.

The CDR3 loop reads CASSLSYRGLGYTF. DNA for the CDR3: TGTGCCAGCAGTTTATCGTACAGGGGGCTTGGCTACACCTTC. V usage is TRBV27 and J usage is TRBJ1-2; 9 nucleotides align to TRBD1. With V trimmed by 0 bases and J by 7 bases, 3 bases remained unmatched. The CDR3 covers 14 residues. The V gene's germline CDR1 is MNHEY and CDR2 SMNVEV (reference sequence).

This clone came up once. The chain is built from TRBV27 and TRBJ2-5, with a tentative D call TRBD1 (5 bases). Trimming cost V 6 bases and J 2 bases, with 10 bases left between them. The germline CDR1 and CDR2 sequences are MNHEY and SMNVEV (reference sequence). The CDR3 has 13 amino acids. CDR3 in amino acids: CASSPQGQETQYF. CDR3 sequence (DNA): TGTGCCAGCAGCCCCCAGGGTCAAGAGACCCAGTACTTC.

The CDR3: CASSQSRSGQGNGYTF. For the CDR3, the DNA is TGCGCCAGCAGTCAATCTAGGTCGGGACAGGGGAATGGCTACACCTTC. V is TRBV23-1 and J is TRBJ1-2, with TRBD1 matching over 10 bases. TRBV23-1 belongs to the ORF category, with a function that is uncertain. The CDR3 has 16 residues. V shed 0 bases and J 6 bases; nucleotides not matched to a gene: 7.

The J gene is TRBJ2-5, the V gene TRBV2; D remains unclear. CDR1 is SNHLY and CDR2 is FYNNEI in the germline V gene. V lost 3 bases and J lost 1, with 9 bases in between. The CDR3 is made up of 14 amino acids. The CDR3 region has the DNA TGTGCCAGCAGTGACCAGCAGGCCCAAGAGACCCAGTACTTC. It encodes CASSDQQAQETQYF.

This sequence joins TRBV20-1 and TRBJ2-1, with 14 bases that match TRBD2. CDR3 size: 17 residues. The junction had 14 bases not matched to a gene; V was cut back by 5 bases and J by 8 bases. Germline V CDR1 and CDR2: DFQATT, SNEGSKA (reference sequence). The CDR3 loop reads CSARAPGLAGVSDEQFF. CDR3 DNA: TGCAGTGCTCGTGCTCCGGGACTAGCGGGGGTTAGCGATGAGCAGTTCTTC.

CDR3 sequence reads: CATSRQGRNTGELFF. CDR3 in DNA: TGTGCCACCAGCAGACAGGGTCGTAACACCGGGGAGCTGTTTTTT. The chain is built from TRBV15 and TRBJ2-2, with TRBD1 as a possible D gene (5 bases). Germline loops: CDR1 LNHNV, CDR2 YYDKDF (reference sequence). The V end lost 2 bases, the J end lost 2 bases, and 9 bases lay between the germline ends. The CDR3 is 15 amino acids.

The rearrangement links TRBV7-3 to TRBJ2-1; 10 bases line up with TRBD2. In germline, CDR1 is SGHTA, CDR2 FQGTGA. Losses at the gene ends were 0 bases for V and 5 bases for J; bases not matched to a gene: 4. The CDR3 is made up of 16 amino acids. The CDR3 sequence: CASSLTGTSENNEQFF. In DNA form, the CDR3 reads TGTGCCAGCAGCTTAACAGGGACTAGCGAAAACAATGAGCAGTTCTTC.

The V gene is TRBV6-1, the J gene TRBJ2-7; the match to TRBD2 covers 7 bases. Per germline, CDR1 MNHNS and CDR2 SASEGT. CDR3 size: 17 residues. J lost 2 bases, V lost 3 bases, and 13 bases had no gene match. The CDR3 loop is CASSEGLREALTYEQYF. The CDR3 bases are TGTGCCAGCAGTGAGGGTCTTCGGGAGGCTTTAACCTACGAGCAGTACTTC.

The V call is TRBV20-1, the J call TRBJ1-1; unclear D gene. The V and J ends lost 3 bases and 1 base respectively, with 3 bases between them. The germline V gene encodes CDR1 DFQATT and CDR2 SNEGSKA (reference sequence). The CDR3 covers 11 residues. The CDR3 bases are TGCAGTGCTAGCTGGAACACTGAAGCTTTCTTT. As protein: CSASWNTEAFF.

The gene calls are TRBV9 and TRBJ1-3; no definite D call. CDR3 length: 14 amino acids. V lost 2 bases and J 3 bases, leaving 9 bases between the germline ends. The germline V gene has CDR1 SGDLS and CDR2 YYNGEE. The CDR3 region has the DNA TGTGCCAGCAGCGTGGAGGGATATGGAAACACCATATATTTT. It encodes CASSVEGYGNTIYF.

The chain couples TRBV30 to TRBJ2-1; perhaps TRBD2 as D (7 bases). There are 13 residues in the CDR3. Germline assignment: CDR1 GTSNPN and CDR2 SVGIG (reference sequence). With 0 bases removed from V and 8 bases from J, the gap between germline ends came to 11 bases. As DNA, the CDR3 is TGTGCCTGGAGTGTTGGGGGGGCCTATGAGCAGTTCTTC. This translates into CAWSVGGAYEQFF.

The chain carries TRBV12-3 or TRBV12-4 and TRBJ1-5; 8 bases line up with TRBD1. V lost 4 bases and J lost 5; bases outside the gene matches: 1. The CDR3 is 13 residues long. The CDR3 here is CASSSRGHQPQHF. DNA of the CDR3: TGTGCCAGCAGTTCCAGGGGGCATCAGCCCCAGCATTTT.

The chain uses TRBV9 and TRBJ2-5; 10 positions agree with TRBD2. With V trimmed by 3 bases and J by 0 bases, 5 bases remained unmatched. From germline, CDR1 is SGDLS and CDR2 YYNGEE. This CDR3 spans 16 amino acids. CDR3 loop: CASSDSSGGDQETQYF. The CDR3 coding sequence is TGTGCCAGCAGCGACTCTAGCGGGGGAGACCAAGAGACCCAGTACTTC. The full variable domain, in which reference TRBV9 and TRBJ2-5 provide the parts outside the CDR3, is DSGVTQTPKHLITATGQRVTLRCSPRSGDLSVYWYQQSLDQGLQFLIQYYNGEERAKGNILERFSAQQFPDLHSELNLSSLELGDSALYFCASSDSSGGDQETQYFGPGTRLLVL.

The chain links TRBV2 to TRBJ2-1, with no clear D. Trimming removed 6 bases at V and 4 bases at J, with 4 bases between. CDR1 and CDR2 (germline): SNHLY, FYNNEI. There are 11 residues in the CDR3. In nucleotides, the CDR3 is TGTGCCAGCAGCATTTACAATGAGCAGTTCTTC. Encoded protein: CASSIYNEQFF. Full variable domain (rest looked up from reference TRBV2 and TRBJ2-1): EPEVTQTPSHQVTQMGQEVILRCVPISNHLYFYWYRQILGQKVEFLVSFYNNEISEKSEIFDDQFSVERPDGSNFTLKIRSTKLEDSAMYFCASSIYNEQFFGPGTRLTVL.

To note about this clone: Other DNA variants within this sample encode the same CDR3. The J gene is TRBJ1-1, the V gene TRBV5-4; D uncertain. Germline V CDR1 and CDR2: SGHNT, YYREEE (reference sequence). This CDR3 has 14 residues. V was shortened by 0 bases and J by 0 bases, with 6 bases between the two germline ends. CDR3 nucleotide sequence: TGTGCCAGCAGCTTGGAACACCTGAACACTGAAGCTTTCTTT. Translated: CASSLEHLNTEAFF.

The sample holds one count of this clone. V usage is TRBV30 and J usage is TRBJ2-5, with 11 positions matching TRBD2. V gave up 0 bases and J gave up 13 bases; unmatched junction bases: 7. Germline V gives CDR1 GTSNPN, CDR2 SVGIG (reference sequence). The CDR3 spans 13 residues. This CDR3 is CAWSVTSGGGLYF. Written as DNA, the CDR3 is TGTGCCTGGAGTGTTACTAGCGGGGGCGGGTTGTACTTC. Variable domain in full (rest from reference TRBV30 and TRBJ2-5): SQTIHQWPATLVQPVGSPLSLECTVEGTSNPNLYWYRQAAGRGLQLLFYSVGIGQISSEVPQNLSASRPQDRQFILSSKKLLLSDSGFYLCAWSVTSGGGLYFGPGTRLLVL.

V and J are TRBV5-1 and TRBJ2-5; a weak D match, TRBD1 (6 bases). Germline CDR1 reads SGHRS; CDR2 reads YFSETQ. CDR3 size: 15 residues. The V gene lost 0 bases and the J gene lost 2 bases, with 11 bases spanning the gap. The CDR3 region has the DNA TGCGCCAGCAGCTTGGAACCTAGGGGGCAAGAGACCCAGTACTTC. It is translated as CASSLEPRGQETQYF.

The chain carries TRBV7-2 and TRBJ2-7; TRBD2 agrees at 10 bases. This CDR3 contains 13 residues. V trimming: 4 bases; J trimming: 7 bases; junction bases outside the gene matches: 4. Germline lookup yields CDR1 SGHTA and CDR2 FQGNSA. DNA of the CDR3: TGTGCCAGCAGCTCGGGACTAGCGAGGGAGCAGTACTTC. It translates to CASSSGLAREQYF.

Worth noting for this clone: A much bigger clone sits one base away, suggesting this may be a read error. The chain employs TRBV5-1 and TRBJ1-1; weak D call: TRBD1 (6 bases). Germline CDR1 is SGHRS and CDR2 is YFSETQ. The CDR3 extends over 13 amino acids. The germline V and J ends were trimmed by 5 bases and 1 base, with 9 bases remaining between them. Written as DNA, the CDR3 is TGCGCCAGCAGTCAACAGGGGAACACTGAAGCTTTCTTT. Translated: CASSQQGNTEAFF.